These 5 T cell receptor beta chains share one sample of origin, sequenced in a study of shared T cell receptors in the human thymus. TCRdb keeps only in-frame clones here, not all; method: immunoSEQ multiplex PCR. Here the sample spans 700,000 or so clones, over 75% being singletons. These same data were also listed under a study on human thymus T cells.

Source material: thymocytes. These receptors all come from a girl less than two years old with a congenital heart defect.

This clone turned up a few times. The chain uses TRBV2 and TRBJ2-7; 7 nucleotides agree with TRBD1. Losses at the gene ends were 3 bases for V and 2 bases for J; bases not matched to a gene: 4. CDR1 and CDR2 from the germline V gene are SNHLY and FYNNEI. The CDR3 length is 14 residues. CDR3 sequence reads: CASSEGQRPYEQYF. CDR3 nucleotides: TGTGCCAGCAGTGAGGGACAGAGACCCTACGAGCAGTACTTC.

The chain is built from TRBV18 and TRBJ1-4, with D tentatively TRBD1 (6 bases). In germline, CDR1 is KGHSH, CDR2 LQKENI. V was pared by 1 base and J by 6 bases, with 12 bases between. The CDR3 is 15 amino acids. CDR3 region: CASSPRNWTDEKLFF. For the CDR3, the DNA is TGTGCCAGCTCACCACGTAACTGGACAGATGAAAAACTGTTTTTT. Combining the CDR3 with reference TRBV18 and TRBJ1-4 gives the whole variable domain NAGVMQNPRHLVRRRGQEARLRCSPMKGHSHVYWYRQLPEEGLKFMVYLQKENIIDESGMPKERFSAEFPKEGPSILRIQQVVRGDSAAYFCASSPRNWTDEKLFFGSGTQLSVL.

CDR3 DNA sequence: TGCGCCAGCAGCCAAGATGATAAGCGGGCCAACACCGGGGAGCTGTTTTTT. Encoded protein: CASSQDDKRANTGELFF. The J gene is TRBJ2-2, the V gene TRBV4-3, with a possible D match to TRBD2 (6 bases). Germline lookup yields CDR1 LGHNA and CDR2 YSLEER. Deletions cut 0 bases from V and 2 bases from J, with 13 bases between. This CDR3 has 17 amino acids.

This chain links TRBV27 with TRBJ2-3, with 7 bases aligning to TRBD1. The CDR3 totals 18 residues. Germline values: CDR1 MNHEY, CDR2 SMNVEV (reference sequence). The V and J ends lost 4 bases and 6 bases, in that order; junction bases with no gene match: 19. The CDR3 spells CASSSRNPGTEFPDTQYF. The DNA for the CDR3 is TGTGCCAGCAGTTCCCGCAACCCCGGGACAGAGTTCCCCGATACGCAGTATTTT.

In its sample, this clone was seen once. The chain has TRBV30 and TRBJ1-6, with no clear D. CDR3 length equals 16 residues. Trimming left V 0 bases short and J 10 bases short, with 19 bases between. CDR1 is GTSNPN and CDR2 is SVGIG in the germline V gene (reference sequence). CDR3 nucleotides: TGTGCCTGGAGTGTACTGACTCCACCCTGGCGGTCACCCCTCCACTTT. Translated: CAWSVLTPPWRSPLHF.